The rows below give T cell receptor beta chains drawn from one sample of a study of OX40 agonist ivuxolimab in advanced cancers. Generated by immunoSEQ multiplex PCR, the TCRdb table keeps only in-frame clones and is missing some. The sample shows under 95,000 clones, roughly 90% of them seen only once. The source material was CD4+ or CD8+ T cells sorted from blood, sampled in a trial of the OX40 agonist ivuxolimab. These receptor sequences come from an adult with an advanced solid tumor such as melanoma, head and neck, liver or kidney cancer. Both conserved end residues are part of each CDR3. Each record gives: D gene, V gene, clone size, J gene, CDR3 protein, CDR3 DNA. A D gene is named only where the DNA matches it firmly. Size tells how often a clone was seen (once, few, many) or the class of an expanded clone, and some rows leave it out.

TRBD1	TRBV6-1	once	TRBJ1-4	CASSDPGTGTNEKLFF	TGTGCCAGCAGTGATCCTGGGACAGGGACTAATGAAAAACTGTTTTTT
-	TRBV6-1	few	TRBJ2-7	CASSWGARSYEQYF	TGTGCCAGCAGTTGGGGTGCGAGGTCCTACGAGCAGTACTTC
-	TRBV6-1	-	TRBJ2-3	CASSEAMGSTDTQYF	TGTGCCAGCAGTGAAGCTATGGGCTCCACAGATACGCAGTATTTT
TRBD2	TRBV10-2	-	TRBJ2-7	CASSEVSGVYEQYF	TGCGCCAGCAGTGAGGTTAGCGGGGTGTACGAGCAGTACTTC
-	TRBV19	-	TRBJ1-1	CASSIVPGQRNTEAFF	TGTGCCAGTAGTATAGTGCCCGGACAGAGGAACACTGAAGCTTTCTTT
-	TRBV25-1	-	TRBJ2-7	CASSEVMRSGEQYF	TGTGCCAGCAGTGAAGTCATGCGAAGTGGGGAGCAGTACTTC
-	TRBV30	-	TRBJ2-7	CAWSEGGLSYEQYF	TGTGCCTGGAGTGAAGGCGGCCTCTCCTACGAGCAGTACTTC
-	TRBV5-1	-	TRBJ1-3	CASSLDGSSGNTIYF	TGCGCCAGCAGCTTGGACGGGAGCTCTGGAAACACCATATATTTT
-	TRBV12-5	once	TRBJ2-3	CASGLGLDRDTQYF	TGTGCTAGTGGTTTGGGCCTAGATAGAGATACGCAGTATTTT
TRBD1	TRBV5-1	-	TRBJ2-2	CASSTGQGVPGELFF	TGCGCCAGCAGCACTGGACAGGGAGTTCCCGGGGAGCTGTTTTTT
TRBD2	TRBV25-1	-	TRBJ2-1	CASSEVAGSYSYNEQFF	TGTGCCAGCAGTGAAGTAGCGGGAAGTTACTCCTACAATGAGCAGTTCTTC
-	TRBV19	-	TRBJ2-4	CASSNPGRGGNIQYF	TGTGCCAGTAGCAATCCGGGAAGGGGAGGAAACATTCAGTACTTC
-	TRBV29-1	-	TRBJ2-1	CSVAPTRQNYNEQFF	TGCAGCGTTGCCCCAACTAGACAGAACTACAATGAGCAGTTCTTC
TRBD1	TRBV27	-	TRBJ2-7	CASSLFGFGTGDYEQYF	TGTGCCAGCAGTTTATTCGGCTTCGGGACAGGGGACTACGAGCAGTACTTC
TRBD1	TRBV19	-	TRBJ2-2	CASSKATGGYTGELFF	TGTGCCAGTAGTAAGGCTACAGGGGGATACACCGGGGAGCTGTTTTTT